This TCR beta chain stems from a study of shared clonotypes between healthy human individuals. Naive CD8 cells, CD45RO-negative and positively selected for CCR7, excluded terminally differentiated effector memory CD45RA+ cells. For this clone: Its antigen is not identified.

Unmatched junction bases numbered 11, after V lost 7 bases and J lost 2 bases. Per the germline V gene, CDR1 is SGHAT and CDR2 is FQNNGV. CDR3 length: 16 amino acids. The protocol was immunoSEQ multiplex PCR, while the TCRdb copy is restricted to in-frame clones and leaves out a portion. Of more than 2 million clones in the sample, about 95% were seen once. Findings of the study overall: Sharing across four donors was highest in naive CD4 (roughly 5%) and lowest in memory CD8 (about 0.4%). Investigators expected sequencing depth to affect clonotype sharing among donors.

The sequence was collected from a man in his late teens or twenties in good health. The chain links TRBV11-2 to TRBJ2-3; 8 bases agree with TRBD2. Sequenced sample: naive CD8+ T cells sorted from blood. CDR3 sequence reads: CASTYVGGATTDTQYF. CDR3 DNA sequence: TGTGCCAGCACCTACGTCGGGGGGGCAACCACAGATACGCAGTATTTT.